This is a list of T cell receptor beta chains from one sample in a study of tissue T cells after allogeneic stem cell transplantation. The table came from immunoSEQ multiplex PCR; TCRdb's copy has only in-frame clones and leaves some out. The sample yields 25,000 to 35,000 clones, over 75% seen once. The input for sequencing was blood, taken before transplantation. The source is a woman aged 18-50 years who later had graft-versus-host disease after an allogeneic stem cell transplant. Both conserved end residues are part of each CDR3. The D gene is left open where the match is weak. Size is stated for part of the rows, as once, few or many counts, or as a class when the clone is expanded.

d_call: NA; v_call: TRBV28; j_call: TRBJ1-5; clone_size: NA; cdr3_nt: TGTGCCAGCAGTTTCGTTGGCGTATATAGCAATCAGCCCCAGCATTTT; cdr3_aa: CASSFVGVYSNQPQHF
d_call: NA; v_call: TRBV7-9; j_call: TRBJ1-5; clone_size: NA; cdr3_nt: TGTGCCAGCAGCGCCGGTGGAAGCAATCAGCCCCAGCATTTT; cdr3_aa: CASSAGGSNQPQHF
d_call: NA; v_call: TRBV2; j_call: TRBJ1-1; clone_size: NA; cdr3_nt: TGTGCCAGCAGTGTTGGGGAAGCTTTCTTT; cdr3_aa: CASSVGEAFF
d_call: NA; v_call: TRBV6-5; j_call: TRBJ2-1; clone_size: NA; cdr3_nt: TGTGCCAGCAGTTACGGCCCGGTAGATTCCTACAATGAGCAGTTCTTC; cdr3_aa: CASSYGPVDSYNEQFF
d_call: TRBD1; v_call: TRBV2; j_call: TRBJ2-7; clone_size: NA; cdr3_nt: TGTGCCAGAACCAAAAGACAGGGGGCCCCCTTCTACGAGCAGTACTTC; cdr3_aa: CARTKRQGAPFYEQYF
d_call: TRBD1; v_call: TRBV11-1; j_call: TRBJ2-7; clone_size: NA; cdr3_nt: TGTGCCAGCAGCCCGTGGGACAGGGGCAACGAGCAGTACTTC; cdr3_aa: CASSPWDRGNEQYF
d_call: NA; v_call: TRBV6-5; j_call: TRBJ1-1; clone_size: NA; cdr3_nt: TGTGCCAGCAGCCGGCAGGGGAACACTGAAGCTTTCTTT; cdr3_aa: CASSRQGNTEAFF
d_call: TRBD1; v_call: TRBV2; j_call: TRBJ1-1; clone_size: medium-sized; cdr3_nt: TGTGCCACCAAGGGACAGTCGAACACTGAAGCTTTCTTT; cdr3_aa: CATKGQSNTEAFF
d_call: TRBD1; v_call: TRBV27; j_call: TRBJ2-7; clone_size: NA; cdr3_nt: TGTGCCAGCAGGAAGGGGACAGCCCTTAGGGCGAGCTCCTACGAGCAGTACTTC; cdr3_aa: CASRKGTALRASSYEQYF
d_call: TRBD1; v_call: TRBV4-2; j_call: TRBJ2-5; clone_size: NA; cdr3_nt: TGTGCCAGCAGCCAAGGTTCAGGGGGCCTCCAAGAGACCCAGTACTTC; cdr3_aa: CASSQGSGGLQETQYF
d_call: TRBD1; v_call: TRBV2; j_call: TRBJ1-1; clone_size: NA; cdr3_nt: TGTGCCAGCAGTGTAACAGGGGTGGAAGCTTTCTTT; cdr3_aa: CASSVTGVEAFF
d_call: NA; v_call: TRBV24-1; j_call: TRBJ1-2; clone_size: NA; cdr3_nt: TGTGCCACCAGTGACTTCGCGAGGGCCTATGGCTACACCTTC; cdr3_aa: CATSDFARAYGYTF
d_call: TRBD2; v_call: TRBV27; j_call: TRBJ2-7; clone_size: NA; cdr3_nt: TGTGCCAGCAGTTTACGGCGGGGGGGCTACGAGCAGTACTTC; cdr3_aa: CASSLRRGGYEQYF
d_call: TRBD1; v_call: TRBV7-9; j_call: TRBJ2-2; clone_size: few; cdr3_nt: TGTGCCAGCAGCTTAGGGACAGGGGACACCGGGGAGCTGTTTTTT; cdr3_aa: CASSLGTGDTGELFF
d_call: NA; v_call: TRBV4-1; j_call: TRBJ2-7; clone_size: once; cdr3_nt: TGCGCCAGCAGCCAACCCCTATCTGCGGGGGAGCAGTACTTC; cdr3_aa: CASSQPLSAGEQYF
d_call: NA; v_call: TRBV5-6; j_call: TRBJ1-2; clone_size: few; cdr3_nt: TGTGCCAGCAGCCCGGGGGTCGGGTTTAGGGCGAAGAACTATGGCTACACCTTC; cdr3_aa: CASSPGVGFRAKNYGYTF
d_call: NA; v_call: TRBV11-3; j_call: TRBJ2-2; clone_size: once; cdr3_nt: TGTGCCAGCAGCTTGCAGGGGTCCGGGGAGCTGTTTTTT; cdr3_aa: CASSLQGSGELFF
d_call: TRBD1; v_call: TRBV6-2/TRBV6-3; j_call: TRBJ2-7; clone_size: once; cdr3_nt: TGTGCCAGCAGTTACTCGGTCGTGCAGGGGGCCTACGAGCAGTACTTC; cdr3_aa: CASSYSVVQGAYEQYF
d_call: TRBD1; v_call: TRBV28; j_call: TRBJ1-2; clone_size: NA; cdr3_nt: TGTGCCAGCAGTTTACTACAGGGGTCCTATGGCTACACCTTC; cdr3_aa: CASSLLQGSYGYTF
d_call: TRBD1; v_call: TRBV3-1/TRBV3-2; j_call: TRBJ1-1; clone_size: NA; cdr3_nt: TGTGCCAGCAGTCAACAGGGGGACCACACTGAAGCTTTCTTT; cdr3_aa: CASSQQGDHTEAFF
d_call: TRBD2; v_call: TRBV7-9; j_call: TRBJ2-7; clone_size: once; cdr3_nt: TGTGCCAGCAGCCTACTAGCGGGGGGGCTCGACGAGCAGTACTTC; cdr3_aa: CASSLLAGGLDEQYF
d_call: NA; v_call: TRBV4-1; j_call: TRBJ2-7; clone_size: NA; cdr3_nt: TGCGCCAGCACAGAGCGAGCGGGCAGCTCCTACGAGCAGTACTTC; cdr3_aa: CASTERAGSSYEQYF
d_call: TRBD1; v_call: TRBV30; j_call: TRBJ1-5; clone_size: NA; cdr3_nt: TGTGCCTGGAGTCCCGCCCGGGACAGCCGATATAGCAATCAGCCCCAGCATTTT; cdr3_aa: CAWSPARDSRYSNQPQHF
d_call: TRBD1; v_call: TRBV6-1; j_call: TRBJ1-5; clone_size: NA; cdr3_nt: TGTGCCAGCAGTGCCGAAAGGACAGGGGTCAATCAGCCCCAGCATTTT; cdr3_aa: CASSAERTGVNQPQHF
d_call: NA; v_call: TRBV27; j_call: TRBJ2-7; clone_size: NA; cdr3_nt: TGTGCCAGCATTGGCTCCTACGAGCAGTACTTC; cdr3_aa: CASIGSYEQYF
d_call: TRBD1; v_call: TRBV2; j_call: TRBJ1-1; clone_size: NA; cdr3_nt: TGTGCCAGCAGTGGACCCCAGGGGGCGACTGAAGCTTTCTTT; cdr3_aa: CASSGPQGATEAFF
d_call: TRBD1; v_call: TRBV2; j_call: TRBJ2-1; clone_size: once; cdr3_nt: TGTGCCAGCTCCCGGGACAGGGGGCCCTACAATGAGCAGTTCTTC; cdr3_aa: CASSRDRGPYNEQFF
d_call: TRBD2; v_call: TRBV18; j_call: TRBJ2-3; clone_size: NA; cdr3_nt: TGTGCCAGCTCACCTGGACTAGCGGGGGGGACAGATACGCAGTATTTT; cdr3_aa: CASSPGLAGGTDTQYF
d_call: NA; v_call: TRBV5-6; j_call: TRBJ1-1; clone_size: NA; cdr3_nt: TGTGCCAGCAGCCCGCCCCGGCAGGGGATTTCCACTGAAGCTTTCTTT; cdr3_aa: CASSPPRQGISTEAFF
d_call: TRBD1; v_call: TRBV2; j_call: TRBJ2-3; clone_size: NA; cdr3_nt: TGTGCCAGCAGTTTATTGGCAAGGGACAGACCTAGCACAGATACGCAGTATTTT; cdr3_aa: CASSLLARDRPSTDTQYF
d_call: TRBD1; v_call: TRBV6-5; j_call: TRBJ2-3; clone_size: NA; cdr3_nt: TGTGCCAGCAGTATCTCACAGGGGGCCACAGATACGCAGTATTTT; cdr3_aa: CASSISQGATDTQYF
d_call: NA; v_call: TRBV4-2; j_call: TRBJ2-2; clone_size: once; cdr3_nt: TGTGCCAGCAGCCAAGATGTGGGGGCCCCCGCCGGGGAGCTGTTTTTT; cdr3_aa: CASSQDVGAPAGELFF
d_call: NA; v_call: TRBV7-9; j_call: TRBJ2-5; clone_size: NA; cdr3_nt: TGTGCCAGCAGCTTCGGGAGTAGTAGGCACCGAGAGACCCAGTACTTC; cdr3_aa: CASSFGSSRHRETQYF